What follows are 20 T cell receptor beta chains derived from one specimen sequenced in a study of T cells in Graves' hyperthyroidism and ophthalmopathy. RNA transcripts provided the source from which TCR beta CDR3 regions were amplified. In the first-round RT-PCR of the TCR CDR3, the HTBI primer set was used. MiXCR, applied by TCRdb to the multiplex PCR reads, yields one record per CDR3 protein. The data contain a few hundred thousand distinct CDR3 sequences, around a sixth of them singletons. What was sequenced was blood. These receptors were taken from a woman in her 50s with Graves' hyperthyroidism.

This clonotype has only a few counts. This chain links TRBV27 with TRBJ2-6, with D hard to call. Germline CDR1 MNHEY, CDR2 SMNVEV (reference sequence). V gave up 6 bases and J gave up 3 bases, with 15 bases separating them. CDR3 length: 16 residues. In DNA form, the CDR3 reads TGTGCCAGCAGGATCCTGGCTGGTGGTGGGGCCAACGTCCTGACTTTC. It yields the protein CASRILAGGGANVLTF.

This chain connects TRBV28 to TRBJ2-3; tentatively, D is TRBD2 (6 bases). Germline assignment: CDR1 MDHEN and CDR2 SYDVKM. The CDR3 sequence is 16 residues long. The V gene lost 6 bases and the J gene lost 4 bases, with 20 bases spanning the gap. The CDR3 DNA reads as TGTGCCAGCAGCTCCCCGGGAGCGCCCAGGTCAGATACGCAGTATTTT. Protein sequence: CASSSPGAPRSDTQYF.

This clonotype was counted only a few times. The chain links TRBV20-1 to TRBJ2-7, with D possibly matching TRBD2 (6 bases). CDR1 is DFQATT and CDR2 is SNEGSKA in the germline V gene (reference sequence). This CDR3 is 15 amino acids long. The V and J ends lost 0 bases and 2 bases respectively, with 14 bases between them. Written as DNA, the CDR3 is TGCAGTGCTAGAGATCTAAGCGGGCTCGCCTACGAGCAGTACTTC. It is translated as CSARDLSGLAYEQYF.

Only a few counts were recorded for this clonotype. The genes are TRBV30 and TRBJ2-7; no clear D. V was cut by 8 bases and J by 1 base, with 15 bases left in between. This CDR3 has 13 residues. CDR1 GTSNPN and CDR2 SVGIG come from the germline V gene (reference sequence). The chain's CDR3 is CASENAPSYEQYF. As DNA, the CDR3 is TGTGCCAGTGAGAACGCCCCATCCTACGAGCAGTACTTC.

For this clonotype: This may come from a read error, since a much larger clone is one base off. This chain links TRBV4-1 with TRBJ1-2; D might be TRBD1 (5 bases). The germline V gene encodes CDR1 MGHRA and CDR2 YSYEKL. Trimming pared 0 bases from V and 5 bases from J, leaving 16 bases between. This CDR3 has 16 residues. In DNA form, the CDR3 reads TGCGCCAGCAGCCAAGATGCCGGCAGGGCATGGTATGGCTACACCTTC. It codes for CASSQDAGRAWYGYTF.

The chain joins TRBV4-1 to TRBJ1-2, with a weak D call TRBD1 (5 bases). The germline CDR1 and CDR2 sequences are MGHRA and YSYEKL. The CDR3 covers 19 residues. The germline V and J ends were trimmed by 3 bases and 7 bases, with 30 bases remaining between them. CDR3 nucleotides: TGCGCCAGCAGCCAGAGCCCCCTAGGTCAGGGAGCGTATAGGTTTGGCTACACCTTC. It translates to CASSQSPLGQGAYRFGYTF.

The rearrangement links TRBV29-1 to TRBJ2-1; tentative D call: TRBD2 (6 bases). This CDR3 region has 15 residues. Germline lookup yields CDR1 SQVTM and CDR2 ANQGSEA. V was trimmed by 1 base and J by 7 bases, leaving 17 bases between them. CDR3 protein: CSVEGGVGSMNEQFF. The CDR3 nucleotides are TGCAGCGTTGAAGGGGGGGTGGGCAGCATGAATGAGCAGTTCTTC.

The chain combines TRBV30 with TRBJ1-5; unclear D gene. The germline V and J ends were trimmed by 2 bases and 0 bases, with 5 bases remaining between them. This CDR3 is built from 13 residues. Germline loops: CDR1 GTSNPN, CDR2 SVGIG (reference sequence). CDR3 nucleotides: TGTGCCTGGAGTACATCTAGCAATCAGCCCCAGCATTTT. This encodes CAWSTSSNQPQHF.

This clonotype was found many times. The rearrangement uses TRBV20-1 and TRBJ1-5, with TRBD1 matching over 8 bases. Germline trimming cut 5 bases from V and 4 bases from J; bases unmatched to any gene: 10. This CDR3 is 15 amino acids long. Looked up from germline, CDR1 is DFQATT and CDR2 is SNEGSKA (reference sequence). The CDR3 DNA follows: TGCAGTGCTCAACAGGGGGGAACGGGGAATCAGCCCCAGCATTTT. It yields the protein CSAQQGGTGNQPQHF.

This chain uses TRBV6-1 with TRBJ1-2, with no clear D. The CDR3 runs to 17 residues. V lost 5 bases and J 9 bases, leaving 28 bases between the germline ends. Germline V gene lookup returns CDR1 MNHNS and CDR2 SASEGT. CDR3 sequence: CASSRIGKETRPSSYTF. The CDR3 DNA is TGTGCCAGCAGTCGTATCGGAAAGGAGACCCGACCTAGTAGCTACACCTTC.

In its sample, this clonotype was seen many times. The chain joins TRBV28 to TRBJ2-5; maybe TRBD1 (5 bases). The germline V gene has CDR1 MDHEN and CDR2 SYDVKM. The V end lost 6 bases, the J end lost 2 bases, and 10 bases lay between the germline ends. The CDR3 consists of 13 residues. This CDR3 is CASSLTEQETQYF. As DNA, the CDR3 is TGTGCCAGCAGCTTGACAGAGCAAGAGACCCAGTACTTC.

This clonotype was seen many times. The chain recombines TRBV6-1 with TRBJ1-1; 8 bases align to TRBD1. Germline lookup yields CDR1 MNHNS and CDR2 SASEGT. This CDR3 is 15 amino acids long. The ends lost 5 bases at V and 0 bases at J; junction bases unmatched: 5. The DNA for the CDR3 is TGTGCCAGCAGTAGACAGGGGAACATGAACACTGAAGCTTTCTTT. This encodes CASSRQGNMNTEAFF.

The V and J genes are TRBV6-1 and TRBJ1-2; 9 nucleotides line up with TRBD1. Germline CDR1 and CDR2: MNHNS and SASEGT. This CDR3 is built from 13 residues. The V and J ends lost 5 bases and 8 bases, in that order; junction bases with no gene match: 6. For the CDR3, the DNA is TGTGCCAGCAGTACACAGGGGGCTGGGGGCTACACCTTC. This codes for CASSTQGAGGYTF.

In the case of this clonotype: The CDR3 does not end in the conserved phenylalanine or tryptophan, so this is likely a read error. The chain uses TRBV2 and TRBJ2-2; TRBD1 might be the D (5 bases). Germline values: CDR1 SNHLY, CDR2 FYNNEI. The CDR3 consists of 13 residues. The CDR3 spells CASREGEAGELFS. CDR3 in DNA: TGTGCCAGCAGGGAAGGGGAAGCCGGGGAGCTGTTTTCT.

For this clonotype: It may be a read error: a sequence one base away is much more abundant. This chain connects TRBV12-3 or TRBV12-4 to TRBJ1-6, with D tentatively TRBD1 (6 bases). The V end was cut by 7 bases, the J end by 9 bases, with 19 bases between. This CDR3 spans 15 amino acids. This chain's CDR3 is CASKKQGVDSSPLHF. For the CDR3, the DNA is TGTGCCAGCAAAAAACAGGGTGTTGATAGTTCACCCCTCCACTTT.

This clonotype was seen a handful of times. The V call is TRBV20-1, the J call TRBJ2-3; perhaps TRBD1 as D (5 bases). CDR1 and CDR2 from the germline V gene are DFQATT and SNEGSKA (reference sequence). The CDR3 is made up of 15 amino acids. V lost 0 bases and J 1 base, leaving 11 bases between the germline ends. The CDR3 DNA reads TGCAGTGCTAGAGATCAGGGTAAAGGCACAGATACGCAGTATTTT. It specifies CSARDQGKGTDTQYF.

The CDR3 DNA reads TGCGCCAGCAGCTTGGAGGGACCCGAAGAAGAGACCCAGTACTTC. Protein: CASSLEGPEEETQYF. V usage is TRBV5-1 and J usage is TRBJ2-5, with D possibly called TRBD1 or TRBD2 (5 bases each). CDR3 size: 15 residues. Trimming removed 0 bases from V and 3 bases from J, with 12 bases in between. Germline-derived CDR1 and CDR2 are SGHRS and YFSETQ.

At least ten counts were recorded for this clonotype. J is TRBJ2-4 and V is TRBV11-2; no clear D gene. CDR3 size: 15 residues. The V gene lost 5 bases and the J gene lost 0 bases, with 11 bases spanning the gap. Germline assignment: CDR1 SGHAT and CDR2 FQNNGV. CDR3 amino acids: CASSPRLIAKNIQYF. As DNA, the CDR3 is TGTGCCAGCAGCCCCCGCCTGATAGCCAAAAACATTCAGTACTTC.

The CDR3 loop is CAISGTDVNNSPLHF. The CDR3, as DNA: TGTGCCATCAGTGGGACAGATGTTAATAATTCACCCCTCCACTTT. This chain joins TRBV10-3 and TRBJ1-6; D may be TRBD1 (6 bases). Trimming took off 4 bases at V and 5 bases at J, with 12 bases between the two ends. The V gene's germline CDR1 is ENHRY and CDR2 SYGVKD. The CDR3 is 15 amino acids.

In this sample, this clonotype turned up a few times. The rearrangement joins TRBV27 to TRBJ1-6; D is perhaps TRBD1 (5 bases). The V end was cut by 2 bases, the J end by 13 bases, with 9 bases between. The length of the CDR3 is 12 residues. In germline, CDR1 is MNHEY, CDR2 SMNVEV (reference sequence). Written as DNA, the CDR3 is TGTGCCAGCAGTTTAGAACGGGGCCCCCTCCACTTT. Its translation: CASSLERGPLHF.